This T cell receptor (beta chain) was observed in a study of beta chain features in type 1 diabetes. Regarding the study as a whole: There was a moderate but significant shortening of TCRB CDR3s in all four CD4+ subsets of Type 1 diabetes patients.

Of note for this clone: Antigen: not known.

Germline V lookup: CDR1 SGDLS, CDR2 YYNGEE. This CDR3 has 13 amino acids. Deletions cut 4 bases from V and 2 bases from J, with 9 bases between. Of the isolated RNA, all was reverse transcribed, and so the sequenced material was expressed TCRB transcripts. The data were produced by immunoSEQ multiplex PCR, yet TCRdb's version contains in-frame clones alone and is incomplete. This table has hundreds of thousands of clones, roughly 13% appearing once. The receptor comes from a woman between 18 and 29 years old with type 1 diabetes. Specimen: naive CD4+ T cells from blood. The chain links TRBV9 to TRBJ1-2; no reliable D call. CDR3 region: CASSKTGNYGYTF. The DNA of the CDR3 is TGTGCCAGCAGCAAGACGGGGAACTATGGCTACACCTTC. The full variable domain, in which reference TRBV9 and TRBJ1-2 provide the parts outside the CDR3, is DSGVTQTPKHLITATGQRVTLRCSPRSGDLSVYWYQQSLDQGLQFLIQYYNGEERAKGNILERFSAQQFPDLHSELNLSSLELGDSALYFCASSKTGNYGYTFGSGTRLTVV.